This section outlines one T cell receptor (beta chain) sequence together with its context. The V segment lost 1 base and the J segment 6 bases; nucleotides outside the gene matches: 13. The CDR3 contains 18 residues. Germline CDR1 and CDR2: SGHAT and FQNNGV. The sample is drawn from a study of identical twins. Each CDR3 protein gets one entry after TCRdb re-called the 5' RACE reads with MiXCR. The sample records 690,000 or so distinct CDR3 sequences, 8.5% to 9% being singletons. This same sample was also part of a study on yellow fever vaccine responses in identical twins. In that study: As reported, the vaccine T cell response of twins seemed partly convergent and partly personalized.

Material for sequencing was PBMCs. The TCR was taken from a woman aged 18-29 years in good health. The chain recombines TRBV11-2 with TRBJ2-3; TRBD2 aligns across 10 bases. CDR3 loop: CASSLVWPSGSKGDTQYF. The CDR3 region has the DNA TGTGCCAGCAGCTTAGTTTGGCCTAGCGGGAGCAAAGGGGATACGCAGTATTTT.